This entry lists 19 T cell receptor beta chains sequenced from one sample in a study of blood T cell repertoires in COVID-19. Method: immunoSEQ multiplex PCR; TCRdb's copy keeps in-frame clones and lacks some. There are some 250,000 clones in the sample; about 86% occur only once, and 3.3% lies in the top ten. Material for sequencing was PBMCs or T cells enriched from blood (not recorded which). The source of these receptors is a woman aged 40 to 50 with acute COVID-19.

The chain joins TRBV12-5 to TRBJ2-7; D perhaps matches TRBD2 (6 bases). Germline-derived CDR1 and CDR2 are LGHNT and FRNRAP. The CDR3 consists of 15 residues. Trimming cost V 5 bases and J 7 bases, with 21 bases left between them. The CDR3 sequence is CASGPVGAGFVEQYF. The CDR3 DNA follows: TGTGCTAGTGGTCCCGTTGGGGCGGGGTTTGTTGAGCAGTACTTC.

The chain joins TRBV24-1 to TRBJ2-1; D possibly corresponds to TRBD2 (5 bases). Germline assignment: CDR1 KGHDR and CDR2 SFDVKD. The CDR3 runs to 14 residues. V lost 2 bases, J lost 7 bases, and 11 bases lay in between. The CDR3 DNA sequence: TGTGCCACCAGTGATTCAACACTAGAGAATGAGCAGTTCTTC. This sequence encodes CATSDSTLENEQFF.

The CDR3 DNA follows: TGTGCCAGCAGTCCGGGGACTAGCGGGAGGGAGTGGGAGCTGTTTTTT. It encodes CASSPGTSGREWELFF. This chain joins TRBV27 and TRBJ2-2; 16 bases fit TRBD2. The CDR3 is made up of 16 amino acids. Germline V gene lookup returns CDR1 MNHEY and CDR2 SMNVEV (reference sequence). V lost 5 bases and J lost 9; bases outside the gene matches: 6.

The chain employs TRBV14 and TRBJ1-3; 9 bases align to TRBD1. J was trimmed by 7 bases and V by 4 bases; bases with no gene match: 5. This CDR3 is 14 amino acids long. CDR1 and CDR2 from the germline V gene are SGHDN and FVKESK. The DNA of the CDR3 is TGTGCCAGCAGCCCACAGGGGGCCGGGAACACCATATATTTT. It specifies CASSPQGAGNTIYF. Supplemented by reference TRBV14 and TRBJ1-3, the full variable domain reads EAGVTQFPSHSVIEKGQTVTLRCDPISGHDNLYWYRRVMGKEIKFLLHFVKESKQDESGMPNNRFLAERTGGTYSTLKVQPAELEDSGVYFCASSPQGAGNTIYFGEGSWLTVV.

The rearrangement uses TRBV7-9 and TRBJ2-7; no clear D. The V gene's germline CDR1 is SEHNR and CDR2 FQNEAQ (reference sequence). The CDR3 totals 15 residues. The ends were cut back, 1 base at V and 6 bases at J, with 16 bases in the middle. In DNA form, the CDR3 reads TGTGCCAGCAGCTTAGTGTCGCTGCTCGCCGGCGAGCAGTACTTC. Translating it yields CASSLVSLLAGEQYF. Drawing the rest from reference TRBV7-9 and TRBJ2-7, the complete variable domain is DTGVSQNPRHKITKRGQNVTFRCDPISEHNRLYWYRQTLGQGPEFLTYFQNEAQLEKSRLLSDRFSAERPKGSFSTLEIQRTEQGDSAMYLCASSLVSLLAGEQYFGPGTRLTVT.

The chain links TRBV29-1 to TRBJ2-3; tentative D call: TRBD1 (5 bases). Trimming took 6 bases from V and 2 from J, leaving 15 bases between them. The length of the CDR3 is 14 residues. The germline V gene encodes CDR1 SQVTM and CDR2 ANQGSEA. As DNA, the CDR3 is TGCAGCGTGGCAATGGGGCCCGACACAGATACGCAGTATTTT. Protein: CSVAMGPDTDTQYF.

The CDR3 protein is CASSPPGLQGGHEKLFF. The CDR3, as DNA: TGTGCCAGCAGCCCACCGGGACTACAGGGAGGACATGAAAAACTGTTTTTT. This sequence joins TRBV9 and TRBJ1-4; possibly TRBD1 for D (6 bases). The germline V and J ends were trimmed by 4 bases and 6 bases, with 22 bases remaining between them. Germline CDR1 and CDR2: SGDLS and YYNGEE. The CDR3 has 17 amino acids. Together with reference TRBV9 and TRBJ1-4, the CDR3 gives the full variable domain: DSGVTQTPKHLITATGQRVTLRCSPRSGDLSVYWYQQSLDQGLQFLIQYYNGEERAKGNILERFSAQQFPDLHSELNLSSLELGDSALYFCASSPPGLQGGHEKLFFGSGTQLSVL.

The chain uses TRBV7-9 and TRBJ2-2; perhaps TRBD1 as D (5 bases). V was trimmed by 2 bases and J by 3 bases, leaving 7 bases between them. The CDR3 covers 14 residues. Germline CDR1 SEHNR, CDR2 FQNEAQ (reference sequence). The CDR3 DNA follows: TGTGCCAGCAGCTTATCCAGGGACACCGGGGAGCTGTTTTTT. Protein product: CASSLSRDTGELFF.

J is TRBJ2-7 and V is TRBV6-1; 7 bases are a match to TRBD2. V gave up 2 bases and J gave up 6 bases; unmatched junction bases: 10. The CDR3 is made up of 15 amino acids. In germline, CDR1 is MNHNS, CDR2 SASEGT. CDR3 in amino acids: CASSESRESGAEQYF. The CDR3 bases are TGTGCCAGCAGTGAATCGCGGGAGAGCGGCGCCGAGCAGTACTTC.

The CDR3 nucleotides read TGTGCCAGCAGTCTTCATAACCCCGGGAGGCGAGGAGATACGCAGTATTTT. This encodes CASSLHNPGRRGDTQYF. V usage is TRBV6-6 and J usage is TRBJ2-3; 7 bases align to TRBD2. CDR3 length equals 17 residues. Germline CDR1 and CDR2: MNHNY and SVGAGI (reference sequence). J lost 5 bases, V lost 5 bases, and 16 bases had no gene match.

V and J are TRBV5-1 and TRBJ1-6, with TRBD1 as a possible D gene (6 bases). This CDR3 has 14 residues. The germline V gene has CDR1 SGHRS and CDR2 YFSETQ. V shed 1 base and J shed 10 bases, with 12 bases lying between them. The CDR3 DNA reads TGCGCCAGCAGCTTGATGGGGGCTGGGTCACCCCTCCACTTT. It is translated as CASSLMGAGSPLHF.

The chain joins TRBV21-1 to TRBJ1-6; the table's D call, TRBD1, has no DNA check behind it. TRBV21-1 is noted as a pseudogene. The CDR3 is made up of 15 amino acids. CDR3 coding DNA: TGTGCCAGCAGCAAAGAGCGAAGGGGTGGTTCACCCCTCCACTTT. Amino acid sequence: CASSKERRGGSPLHF.

The V and J genes are TRBV15 and TRBJ2-5; 12 bases are a match to TRBD2. Germline CDR1 is LNHNV and CDR2 is YYDKDF (reference sequence). This CDR3 is built from 16 residues. The J segment lost 5 bases and the V segment lost 6 bases, leaving 10 bases of the junction unmatched. The CDR3 is CATRGLGLAGVETQYF. The DNA for the CDR3 is TGTGCCACCAGGGGACTGGGACTAGCGGGCGTTGAGACCCAGTACTTC.

J is TRBJ2-2 and V is TRBV12-5; 9 bases are a match to TRBD2. Losses at the gene ends were 4 bases for V and 2 bases for J; bases not matched to a gene: 14. CDR1 and CDR2 from the germline V gene are LGHNT and FRNRAP. There are 19 residues in the CDR3. CDR3 coding DNA: TGTGCTAGTGGTTGGCTTTTGAAGAAGCGGGAGGTCAACACCGGGGAGCTGTTTTTT. Amino acids: CASGWLLKKREVNTGELFF.

The chain uses TRBV5-6 and TRBJ2-7, with 10 bases identical to TRBD1. Unmatched junction bases numbered 7, after V lost 2 bases and J lost 5 bases. Germline values: CDR1 SGHDT, CDR2 YYEEEE. CDR3 length: 15 residues. CDR3 nucleotide sequence: TGTGCCAGCAGCTTTCCCGGGACAGGGGTCCACGAGCAGTACTTC. This translates into CASSFPGTGVHEQYF.

The V call is TRBV5-1, the J call TRBJ2-3; TRBD1 matches 10 bases. V trimming: 7 bases; J trimming: 6 bases; junction bases outside the gene matches: 17. Germline-derived CDR1 and CDR2 are SGHRS and YFSETQ. This CDR3 comprises 17 residues. CDR3 in amino acids: CASEPNLGTGVPDTQYF. The CDR3 DNA reads as TGCGCCAGCGAACCGAATTTAGGGACAGGGGTCCCCGATACGCAGTATTTT.

V usage is TRBV7-8 and J usage is TRBJ1-2, with 8 bases identical to TRBD1. J was trimmed by 4 bases and V by 3 bases; bases with no gene match: 7. Germline CDR1 and CDR2: SGHVS and FQNEAQ. This CDR3 has 15 residues. CDR3 sequence reads: CASSFTAGQAYGYTF. CDR3 nucleotides: TGTGCCAGCAGCTTCACCGCGGGACAGGCCTATGGCTACACCTTC.

The V and J genes are TRBV7-3 and TRBJ1-2; D perhaps matches TRBD1 (6 bases). CDR1 is SGHTA, CDR2 FQGTGA, per germline. There are 13 residues in the CDR3. V was clipped by 3 bases and J by 8 bases, with 13 bases between them. The CDR3 spells CASSFAQGFGYTF. In DNA, the CDR3 is TGTGCCAGCAGCTTCGCACAGGGTTTCGGCTACACCTTC. Together with reference TRBV7-3 and TRBJ1-2, the CDR3 gives the full variable domain: GAGVSQTPSNKVTEKGKYVELRCDPISGHTALYWYRQSLGQGPEFLIYFQGTGAADDSGLPNDRFFAVRPEGSVSTLKIQRTERGDSAVYLCASSFAQGFGYTFGSGTRLTVV.

The rearrangement links TRBV28 to TRBJ2-7; D is possibly TRBD1 (6 bases). CDR3 length: 15 residues. V was clipped by 4 bases and J by 1 base, with 14 bases between them. Germline loops: CDR1 MDHEN, CDR2 SYDVKM. CDR3 sequence reads: CASSYDRLFSYEQYF. DNA of the CDR3: TGTGCCAGCAGTTATGACAGGTTATTTTCCTACGAGCAGTACTTC.